This T cell receptor (beta chain) appears in the sequencing data of a study of post-analysis software for immune sequencing data. Notes on the study in general: Controls had significantly higher normalized Chao1 diversity than multiple sclerosis patients. Analysis by F measure revealed that same-batch samples clustered strongly together.

A remark on this clonotype: Its antigen is undetermined.

The authors incorporated unique molecular identifiers into the TCR beta cDNA libraries. T cells numbering 1 to 10 million yielded cDNA molecules that totaled about 500,000. TCRdb reprocessed the PCR reads via MiXCR and lists one record per CDR3 protein. There are 740,000 or so distinct CDR3 sequences in the sample; about 50% occur only once, and over 4% lies in the top ten. This clonotype originated in a girl under 18 with multiple sclerosis. The sample comprised blood.

The chain's CDR3 is CASSQGLTGNDEQFF. As DNA, the CDR3 is TGTGCCAGCAGCCAGGGATTGACAGGGAACGATGAGCAGTTCTTC. The chain is built from TRBV3-1 and TRBJ2-1; 7 nucleotides align to TRBD1. The germline V gene has CDR1 LGHDT and CDR2 YNNKEL (reference sequence). V shed 3 bases and J 8 bases; nucleotides not matched to a gene: 10. This CDR3 has 15 amino acids.